This T cell receptor (beta chain) emerged from a study of T-cell reconstitution after alpha-beta-depleted transplantation in children. General observations from the study: In patients about two months after transplant, alpha-beta T cells reportedly arose from several hundred expanded graft clones.

This clonotype was seen ten or more times. The antigen is undetermined. Preparation of the TCRbeta library used unique molecular identifiers. MiXCR, applied by TCRdb to the PCR reads, yields one record per CDR3 protein. The sample lists over 150,000 distinct CDR3 sequences; about 7% were seen once. The source material was PBMCs, sampled before TCRalphabeta/CD19-depleted stem cell transplant. The TCR comes from a boy younger than 10 with acute lymphoblastic leukemia, due to receive a stem cell transplant.

The CDR3 DNA follows: TGTGCTAGTGGTTTGATGGGGGGCACAGATACGCAGTATTTT. It codes for CASGLMGGTDTQYF. V usage is TRBV12-5 and J usage is TRBJ2-3; D may correspond to TRBD1 or TRBD2 (5 bases each). The CDR3 contains 14 residues. Between the trimmed V and J ends, which lost 2 bases and 1 base, there was a span of 7 bases. Germline V gives CDR1 LGHNT, CDR2 FRNRAP.